This paragraph covers one T cell receptor (beta chain) sequence. Antigen specificity is unknown. This sample is drawn from a study of cytomegalovirus exposure and HLA in healthy donors. Points from the study as a whole: TCR beta sequences reportedly predicted most subjects' HLA-A and HLA-B alleles accurately. In a later analysis, a missense DCLRE1C variant was linked to TCR beta V- and J-gene trimming. Researchers catalogued roughly 150 TCR beta chains as cytomegalovirus-associated.

The primer mix had 60 Vbeta and 13 Jbeta primers. Assay: immunoSEQ multiplex PCR; the TCRdb copy retains only in-frame clones and omits some. Here the sample spans 97,000 or so clones, roughly 81% being singletons. The sequenced sample consisted of PBMCs. The sequence was obtained from a man aged 40-50 years in good health and CMV-seronegative.

CDR3 protein: CAITAGEGGEQFF. CDR3 nucleotide sequence: TGTGCCATCACGGCGGGGGAGGGGGGTGAGCAGTTCTTC. The chain has TRBV10-3 and TRBJ2-1; D possibly corresponds to TRBD2 (7 bases). CDR3 length equals 13 residues. Germline-derived CDR1 and CDR2 are ENHRY and SYGVKD. V lost 7 bases and J 9 bases, leaving 16 bases between the germline ends.